The present TCR beta chain was sequenced within a study of beta chain features in type 1 diabetes. Study results and caveats: The naive, central memory and Treg TCRB repertoires of patients appeared to be more similar to one another than those of healthy donors.

V was clipped by 6 bases and J by 4 bases, with 10 bases between them. The CDR3 is 13 amino acids. From germline, CDR1 is MNHNS and CDR2 SASEGT. Of the isolated RNA, all was reverse transcribed, and so the sequenced material was expressed TCRB transcripts. The repertoire was sequenced with immunoSEQ multiplex PCR; TCRdb's copy has only in-frame clones and lacks some. This table has 450,000 to 550,000 clones, around 30% appearing once. This clone has only a few counts. Its antigen is not known. The sequenced sample consisted of naive CD4+ T cells from blood. The chain is built from TRBV6-1 and TRBJ2-1, with no clear D. The source of this sequence is a man younger than 30 in good health. The CDR3 DNA is TGTGCCAGCAGCCCCGGACGGTACAATGAGCAGTTCTTC. It encodes CASSPGRYNEQFF.